The 30 T cell receptor beta chains presented below share a single source sample, sequenced in a study of post-analysis software for immune sequencing data. Points from the study as a whole: Among four to six TRBV segments more frequent in patients than controls were TRBV5-6, TRBV5-1 and TRBV20-1.

What these receptors recognize is not known. Prepared TCR beta cDNA libraries contained unique molecular identifiers. TCRdb itself ran the PCR reads through MiXCR, one entry per CDR3 protein. This sample has 150,000 to 200,000 distinct CDR3 sequences, with 30% found just once. What was sequenced was blood. All receptors come from a girl aged 5-17 years with multiple sclerosis.

This clonotype was detected a few times. V is TRBV28 and J is TRBJ2-1; 9 positions match TRBD2. V shed 2 bases and J 5 bases; nucleotides not matched to a gene: 7. There are 16 residues in the CDR3. Germline V gene data show CDR1 as MDHEN and CDR2 as SYDVKM. The CDR3 DNA is TGTGCCAGCAGTTTAGCCGCTAGCGGGAAGAACAATGAGCAGTTCTTC. Amino acids: CASSLAASGKNNEQFF.

Concerning this clonotype: Just one base apart from a much larger clone, this may be a read error. The chain links TRBV9 to TRBJ2-1; maybe TRBD2 (7 bases). The closer fit of TRBJ2-7 to the DNA end suggests the J call may be wrong. Per germline, CDR1 SGDLS and CDR2 YYNGEE. The CDR3 totals 16 residues. CDR3 region: CASTKGGTNLRDEQYF. The CDR3 nucleotides are TGTGCCAGCACCAAGGGGGGGACTAATCTCCGGGATGAGCAGTACTTC.

As concerns this clonotype: A clone one base away is much larger, so this may be a read error. The rearrangement links TRBV20-1 to TRBJ1-2; D not resolved. CDR3 size: 14 residues. CDR1 and CDR2 (germline): DFQATT, SNEGSKA (reference sequence). With 0 bases removed from V and 4 bases from J, the gap between germline ends came to 12 bases. The CDR3 DNA is TGCAGTGCTAGAGATAAGGTTCTGGGCTATGGCTACACCTTC. Translated, it gives CSARDKVLGYGYTF.

This clonotype was seen only a few times. V usage is TRBV28 and J usage is TRBJ1-2; 9 bases agree with TRBD1. J was trimmed by 8 bases and V by 6 bases; bases with no gene match: 4. Per germline, CDR1 MDHEN and CDR2 SYDVKM. The CDR3 runs 12 residues. CDR3 sequence: CASSLQGAGYTF. As DNA, the CDR3 is TGTGCCAGCAGCCTACAGGGGGCGGGCTACACCTTC.

The chain carries TRBV7-3 and TRBJ2-2; 12 bases fit TRBD1. The V and J ends lost 3 bases and 3 bases, in that order; junction bases with no gene match: 5. CDR3 length: 17 residues. Germline CDR1 reads SGHTA; CDR2 reads FQGTGA. The CDR3 here is CASSLGDRGPDTGELFF. DNA of the CDR3: TGTGCCAGCAGCTTGGGGGACAGGGGGCCCGACACCGGGGAGCTGTTTTTT.

V is TRBV5-1 and J is TRBJ2-7; D not resolved. Matching the DNA end better, TRBJ2-5 makes the J call doubtful. Germline V gene sequence: CDR1 SGHRS, CDR2 YFSETQ. This CDR3 is 12 amino acids long. The CDR3 region is CASSSNWETQYF. CDR3 DNA sequence: TGCGCCAGCAGCAGTAATTGGGAGACCCAGTACTTC.

This clonotype was picked up a small number of times. This could be a read error, since a much larger clone is one nucleotide away. The rearrangement links TRBV6-5 to TRBJ1-2; 7 nucleotides align to TRBD1. From germline, CDR1 is MNHEY and CDR2 SVGAGI. The length of the CDR3 is 13 residues. The CDR3 DNA is TGTGTCAGCAGCTTGGACAGGATCTATGGCTACACCTTC. Its translation: CVSSLDRIYGYTF.

This clonotype showed up many times. The gene calls are TRBV29-1 and TRBJ2-1; maybe TRBD1 (6 bases). CDR1 is SQVTM, CDR2 ANQGSEA, per germline. V dropped 5 bases and J dropped 5 bases, with 25 bases sitting between them. This CDR3 comprises 17 residues. The CDR3 spells CSVRARFLGTIDNEQFF. The CDR3 DNA reads TGCAGCGTTCGGGCCCGATTTCTGGGGACAATCGACAATGAGCAGTTCTTC.

Notes on this clonotype: This could be a read error, since a much larger clone is one nucleotide away. The rearrangement joins TRBV7-3 to TRBJ2-1; D not certain. CDR1 is SGHTA, CDR2 FQGTGA, per germline. Trimming stripped 4 bases from V and 0 bases from J, with 13 bases between. This CDR3 contains 16 residues. The CDR3 reads CASSSRPGSSYNEQFF. In DNA form, the CDR3 reads TGTGCCAGCAGCTCCAGACCTGGAAGCTCCTACAATGAGCAGTTCTTC.

This clonotype was picked up a small number of times. The chain is built from TRBV5-1 and TRBJ2-1, with 8 nucleotides matching TRBD2. The CDR3 length is 14 residues. V lost 2 bases to trimming and J lost 6 bases; unmatched junction nucleotides: 4. The germline CDR1 and CDR2 sequences are SGHRS and YFSETQ. The CDR3 coding sequence is TGCGCCAGCAGCTTAACGGGAGGGACCAATGAGCAGTTCTTC. Protein sequence: CASSLTGGTNEQFF. Full variable domain (remainder filled in from reference TRBV5-1 and TRBJ2-1): KAGVTQTPRYLIKTRGQQVTLSCSPISGHRSVSWYQQTPGQGLQFLFEYFSETQRNKGNFPGRFSGRQFSNSRSEMNVSTLELGDSALYLCASSLTGGTNEQFFGPGTRLTVL.

At least ten counts were recorded for this clonotype. The chain joins TRBV24-1 to TRBJ2-5; TRBD2 is a possible D gene (5 bases). Trimming took 3 bases from V and 5 from J, leaving 15 bases between them. CDR3 length equals 15 residues. CDR1 is KGHDR and CDR2 is SFDVKD in the germline V gene. The chain's CDR3 is CATSDGQTGGETQYF. The CDR3 DNA reads as TGTGCCACCAGTGATGGTCAGACCGGCGGGGAGACCCAGTACTTC.

The chain links TRBV20-1 to TRBJ1-4; a weak D match, TRBD1 (5 bases). V dropped 0 bases and J dropped 5 bases, with 13 bases sitting between them. The CDR3 runs 15 residues. Germline lookup yields CDR1 DFQATT and CDR2 SNEGSKA (reference sequence). CDR3 in DNA: TGCAGTGCTAGAGATCTGGGGGAAGAGAATGAAAAACTGTTTTTT. Translation gives CSARDLGEENEKLFF.

The chain employs TRBV2 and TRBJ1-1; tentative D call: TRBD1 (6 bases). V shed 8 bases and J shed 0 bases, with 10 bases lying between them. This CDR3 has 13 amino acids. The germline CDR1 and CDR2 sequences are SNHLY and FYNNEI. The CDR3 DNA sequence: TGTGCCAGCCGCTGGGACATGAACACTGAAGCTTTCTTT. Residues: CASRWDMNTEAFF.

This clonotype has a handful of counts. The chain joins TRBV7-9 to TRBJ1-1; D not certain. Trimming took 5 bases from V and 7 from J, leaving 8 bases between them. From germline, CDR1 is SEHNR and CDR2 FQNEAQ (reference sequence). The CDR3 has 11 amino acids. The CDR3 DNA reads TGTGCCAGCAGCCGTCAGAGTGAAGCTTTCTTT. It is translated as CASSRQSEAFF.

This clonotype was observed at least ten times. CDR3 region: CASRGDEQFF. In nucleotides, the CDR3 is TGTGCCAGCAGAGGTGATGAGCAGTTCTTC. The rearrangement uses TRBV28 and TRBJ2-1; D not certain. Germline CDR1 is MDHEN and CDR2 is SYDVKM. Deletions cut 6 bases from V and 8 bases from J, with 5 bases between. The CDR3 has 10 amino acids.

The V gene is TRBV29-1, the J gene TRBJ2-7, with TRBD2 as a possible D gene (7 bases). CDR1 and CDR2 (germline): SQVTM, ANQGSEA. This CDR3 comprises 14 residues. Between the trimmed V and J ends, which lost 4 bases and 1 base, there was a span of 14 bases. The CDR3 reads CSVGGAGVSYEQYF. The CDR3 DNA reads TGCAGCGTTGGGGGGGCGGGAGTTTCCTACGAGCAGTACTTC.

In this sample, this clonotype turned up many times. The rearrangement uses TRBV6-6 and TRBJ2-5; D remains ambiguous. The V end lost 10 bases, the J end lost 4 bases, and 25 bases lay between the germline ends. From germline, CDR1 is MNHNY and CDR2 SVGAGI (reference sequence). This CDR3 contains 16 residues. CDR3 sequence reads: CATESRAYPPAETQYF. Written as DNA, the CDR3 is TGTGCCACCGAGAGTAGGGCCTATCCCCCGGCAGAGACCCAGTACTTC.

The CDR3 here is CASSYSREYNEQFF. The CDR3 nucleotides are TGTGCCAGCAGTTACTCGCGGGAGTACAATGAGCAGTTCTTC. The chain recombines TRBV6-2 or TRBV6-3 with TRBJ2-1, with 7 nucleotides matching TRBD2. The length of the CDR3 is 14 residues. CDR1 and CDR2 from the germline V gene are MNHEY and SVGEGT. V dropped 0 bases and J dropped 4; count of bases not matched to a gene: 0.

Written as DNA, the CDR3 is TGTGCCAGCAGTGTTTTTTTGAGTGGACAGGGAGTCGGAGCAGGCGGGGCCAACGTCCTGACTTTC. Translated: CASSVFLSGQGVGAGGANVLTF. V usage is TRBV6-1 and J usage is TRBJ2-6; 8 nucleotides align to TRBD1. The V and J ends lost 4 bases and 4 bases, in that order; junction bases with no gene match: 24. The CDR3 extends over 22 amino acids. Germline loops: CDR1 MNHNS, CDR2 SASEGT.

On this clonotype: This may be a read error, as it is one base from a much larger clone. CDR3 loop: CSSSLGVSSYNEQFF. For the CDR3, the DNA is TGTTCCAGCAGTTTGGGGGTAAGCTCCTACAATGAGCAGTTCTTC. The chain is built from TRBV27 and TRBJ2-1; TRBD1 or TRBD2 may be the D gene (5 bases each). The germline gives CDR1 MNHEY, CDR2 SMNVEV (reference sequence). There are 15 residues in the CDR3.

The table lists this clonotype with many counts. V gene TRBV5-1 combines with J gene TRBJ2-1; D may be TRBD1 (5 bases). The V end was cut by 0 bases, the J end by 3 bases, with 13 bases between. This CDR3 region has 16 residues. Per the germline V gene, CDR1 is SGHRS and CDR2 is YFSETQ. The DNA of the CDR3 is TGCGCCAGCAGCTTGGGTCAGGGTGGGCTCTACAATGAGCAGTTCTTC. Residues: CASSLGQGGLYNEQFF.

In its sample, this clonotype was seen a few times. The chain is built from TRBV7-9 and TRBJ1-1; D uncertain. Germline-derived CDR1 and CDR2 are SEHNR and FQNEAQ (reference sequence). V lost 8 bases and J 1 base, leaving 17 bases between the germline ends. CDR3 size: 15 residues. The CDR3 nucleotides read TGTGCCAGCGGAGACCTCGCAAAACGGAACACTGAAGCTTTCTTT. Protein product: CASGDLAKRNTEAFF.

The chain recombines TRBV6-1 with TRBJ1-1, with D perhaps TRBD1 (6 bases). Per the germline V gene, CDR1 is MNHNS and CDR2 is SASEGT. This CDR3 contains 17 residues. The V gene lost 10 bases and the J gene lost 4 bases, with 28 bases spanning the gap. The CDR3 nucleotides are TGTGCCACCGCACCTAGGACAGTGCTAATGCTATCCACTGAAGCTTTCTTT. It specifies CATAPRTVLMLSTEAFF.

A note on this clonotype: A much more abundant neighbour one base away suggests this may be a read error. This chain joins TRBV12-3 or TRBV12-4 and TRBJ2-3, with a possible D match to TRBD2 (6 bases). The CDR3 is made up of 18 amino acids. V dropped 7 bases and J dropped 3 bases, with 26 bases sitting between them. CDR3 protein: CASTTMSQERLVTDTQYF. CDR3 sequence (DNA): TGTGCCAGCACCACTATGTCTCAGGAGAGACTAGTTACAGATACGCAGTATTTT.

The chain joins TRBV29-1 to TRBJ2-3; D possibly corresponds to TRBD2 (6 bases). CDR3 length equals 16 residues. Germline CDR1 SQVTM, CDR2 ANQGSEA. V was shortened by 5 bases and J by 2 bases, with 20 bases between the two germline ends. The CDR3: CSVSPSGSTHTDTQYF. The CDR3, as DNA: TGCAGCGTTTCCCCAAGCGGGTCTACGCACACAGATACGCAGTATTTT.

The rearrangement joins TRBV10-2 to TRBJ2-1; D remains unclear. CDR1 is WSHSY and CDR2 is SAAADI in the germline V gene. The CDR3 has 16 amino acids. Trimming left V 4 bases short and J 7 bases short, with 20 bases between. The DNA of the CDR3 is TGCGCCAGCAGTGTACAGAGCGTTCCTGGGCGGAATGAGCAGTTCTTC. Its protein product is CASSVQSVPGRNEQFF.

The chain joins TRBV3-1 to TRBJ1-4, with D uncertain. CDR1 and CDR2 from the germline V gene are LGHDT and YNNKEL (reference sequence). The CDR3 runs to 17 residues. The ends were cut back, 1 base at V and 0 bases at J, with 12 bases in the middle. DNA of the CDR3: TGTGCCAGCAGCCAAGGTTCCCCCGGGGCAACTAATGAAAAACTGTTTTTT. Residues: CASSQGSPGATNEKLFF.

The CDR3 coding sequence is TGTGCCAGCAGTTTATCAGGAAAAGATACGCAGTATTTT. As protein: CASSLSGKDTQYF. The chain has TRBV27 and TRBJ2-3; D gene ambiguous. The CDR3 contains 13 residues. From germline, CDR1 is MNHEY and CDR2 SMNVEV (reference sequence). Trimming cost V 0 bases and J 5 bases, with 6 bases left between them.

The V and J genes are TRBV20-1 and TRBJ2-1; D remains unclear. Germline values: CDR1 DFQATT, CDR2 SNEGSKA (reference sequence). The CDR3 has 14 residues. V dropped 2 bases and J dropped 0 bases, with 8 bases sitting between them. This chain's CDR3 is CSARQLSSYNEQFF. As DNA, the CDR3 is TGCAGTGCTAGACAGCTCAGCTCCTACAATGAGCAGTTCTTC.

This sequence joins TRBV6-6 and TRBJ1-1; 7 bases agree with TRBD1. The germline gives CDR1 MNHNY, CDR2 SVGAGI (reference sequence). The CDR3 contains 16 residues. Trimming took 7 bases from V and 1 from J; bases not matched to a gene: 12. The CDR3 reads CASNNRGGNGNTEAFF. The CDR3 region has the DNA TGTGCCAGCAACAACAGGGGCGGCAATGGGAACACTGAAGCTTTCTTT.